This T cell receptor beta chain was recorded in a study of technical replicates of blood from several donors. V was shortened by 0 bases and J by 1 base, with 10 bases between the two germline ends. The CDR3 contains 15 residues. Germline V gives CDR1 MGHRA, CDR2 YSYEKL. The repertoire was sequenced with immunoSEQ multiplex PCR; TCRdb's copy has only in-frame clones and lacks some. The table has about 88,000 clones, 85% to 95% seen once. The source is a human donor in good health. Sequencing was done on a sample of T cells isolated from PBMCs. The chain is built from TRBV4-1 and TRBJ2-7; D remains unclear. The CDR3 is CASSQDWPASYEQYF. The CDR3 DNA sequence: TGCGCCAGCAGCCAAGATTGGCCTGCTTCCTACGAGCAGTACTTC.